This T cell receptor beta chain was documented in a study of beta chain features in type 1 diabetes. As every portion of the isolated RNA was reverse transcribed, the sequencing read expressed TCRB transcripts. Using immunoSEQ multiplex PCR, the repertoire was profiled, and TCRdb retains in-frame clones only, with some absent. This sample yields around 40,000 clones, of which about 51% are seen a single time; about 2.1% belongs to the top ten. Staining for CD45RO/CCR7/CD25/CD127/CD95/CD27 allowed sorting of CD4+ naive, central memory, regulatory and stem cell-like memory cells. General observations from the study: In the patient group, naive, central memory and Treg TCRB repertoires seemed more alike than in the healthy donor group.

The CDR3 runs 13 residues. Trimming left V 4 bases short and J 7 bases short, with 10 bases between. In germline, CDR1 is SGHDN, CDR2 FVKESK. This clone was detected only a few times. Antigen: not known. Sequenced: Tregs from blood. The receptor comes from a young woman in good health. The J gene is TRBJ1-4, the V gene TRBV14, with D unresolved. The chain's CDR3 is CASSRTGAEKLFF. The CDR3 coding sequence is TGTGCCAGCAGCCGGACTGGTGCTGAAAAACTGTTTTTT.